This T cell receptor beta chain stems from a study of regulatory T cells in long-lasting Graves disease. There are 15 residues in the CDR3. Germline lookup yields CDR1 MDHEN and CDR2 SYDVKM. V was clipped by 0 bases and J by 5 bases, with 10 bases between them. Described time point: newly diagnosed GD, antithyroid drugs for less than 3 months. Extracted PBMC RNA gave rise to the TCR library. Patients with Graves' disease were diagnosed by American Thyroid Association guidelines. Libraries of TCR beta came from iRepertoire HTBI primers plus Arm-PCR of CDR3 regions. One entry per CDR3 protein results from TCRdb running MiXCR on the multiplex PCR reads. The data hold roughly 520,000 distinct CDR3 sequences, with around 12% observed a single time. This sample also appeared in a second study, on T cells in Graves' hyperthyroidism and ophthalmopathy. That report notes: Researchers ran a first-round RT-PCR on the TCR CDR3 using the HTBI primer set.

The chain links TRBV28 to TRBJ2-2; D is perhaps TRBD1 (6 bases). The source material was peripheral blood mononuclear cells (PBMCs), sampled at new diagnosis, from a patient treated with antithyroid drugs. The clonotype originates from a woman in her twenties or thirties with Graves disease. The CDR3 nucleotides are TGTGCCAGCAGTTTATGGGGGGCTGGGACCGGGGAGCTGTTTTTT. It specifies CASSLWGAGTGELFF. The whole variable domain, remainder taken from reference TRBV28 and TRBJ2-2, is DVKVTQSSRYLVKRTGEKVFLECVQDMDHENMFWYRQDPGLGLRLIYFSYDVKMKEKGDIPEGYSVSREKKERFSLILESASTNQTSMYLCASSLWGAGTGELFFGEGSRLTVL.